This entry lists 24 T cell receptor beta chains sequenced from one sample in a study of neurological immune-mediated disorders. TCRdb recomputed calls from the 5' RACE reads with MiXCR, one row per CDR3 protein. The sample has about 41,000 distinct CDR3 sequences; 9.5% to 15% are singletons. Sequences were obtained from PBMCs. These receptor sequences come from a female donor in good health.

Details on this clonotype: The junction departs from germline at one end; a sequencing error may be responsible. This chain joins TRBV7-2 and TRBJ2-3, with TRBD2 matching 13 bases. Germline loops: CDR1 SGHTA, CDR2 FQGNSA. This CDR3 is built from 20 residues. CDR3 sequence (DNA): TGTGCCAGCAGCTTAGTTTCGCGACTAGCGGGGGGCAGATCCACATATACGCAGTATTTT. Translated: CASSLVSRLAGGRSTYTQYF.

In its sample, this clonotype was seen many times. The chain is built from TRBV3-1 and TRBJ2-1; tentative D call: TRBD2 (6 bases). CDR1 is LGHDT and CDR2 is YNNKEL in the germline V gene (reference sequence). V was cut by 0 bases and J by 5 bases, with 11 bases left in between. The CDR3 contains 15 residues. The CDR3 loop reads CASSQDRGGDNEQFF. CDR3 bases: TGTGCCAGCAGCCAAGACCGGGGCGGGGACAATGAGCAGTTCTTC.

This clonotype was detected ten times or more. The chain couples TRBV12-3 or TRBV12-4 to TRBJ1-2; D is ambiguous. The CDR3 covers 14 residues. Deletions cut 7 bases from V and 0 bases from J, with 12 bases between. CDR3 in amino acids: CASTNGLANYGYTF. CDR3 DNA: TGTGCCAGCACAAATGGCCTAGCTAACTATGGCTACACCTTC.

The rearrangement uses TRBV24-1 and TRBJ2-5; D may be TRBD2 (6 bases). Between the trimmed V and J ends, which lost 4 bases and 2 bases, there was a span of 7 bases. The germline gives CDR1 KGHDR, CDR2 SFDVKD. The CDR3 totals 13 residues. The CDR3 region has the DNA TGTGCCACCAGTGACGCGGGACAAGAGACCCAGTACTTC. Protein product: CATSDAGQETQYF.

The sample holds many counts of this clonotype. The chain uses TRBV4-2 and TRBJ2-4; D not certain. The CDR3 consists of 17 residues. V lost 3 bases and J 0 bases, leaving 15 bases between the germline ends. Germline V gives CDR1 LGHNA, CDR2 YNFKEQ. CDR3 nucleotides: TGTGCCAGCAGCCAGGGCCTGAAGGGTTTAGCCAAAAACATTCAGTACTTC. Translation gives CASSQGLKGLAKNIQYF.

With regard to this clonotype: The germline gene is not matched at one end of the junction; a read error may be the cause. V is TRBV6-2 or TRBV6-3 and J is TRBJ1-5, with 7 bases that match TRBD1. Germline V gives CDR1 MNHEY, CDR2 SVGEGT. This CDR3 comprises 14 residues. CDR3 sequence (DNA): TGTACCAGCTCGGGGGCAGGGGGACGTCAGCCCCAGCATTTT. Encoded protein: CTSSGAGGRQPQHF.

In this sample, this clonotype turned up many times. The chain combines TRBV9 with TRBJ2-1, with 9 bases lining up with TRBD1. Looked up from germline, CDR1 is SGDLS and CDR2 is YYNGEE. Trimming at V came to 2 bases and at J to 6 bases, leaving 9 bases not matched to a gene. CDR3 size: 16 residues. The CDR3 here is CASSVWGTGIGNEQFF. CDR3 coding DNA: TGTGCCAGCAGCGTCTGGGGGACAGGGATAGGCAATGAGCAGTTCTTC.

As to this clonotype: This may come from a read error, since a much larger clone is one base off. The CDR3, as DNA: TGTGCCAGCAGTTACAGGGCCAGCTCCTACGAGCATTACTTC. Translating it yields CASSYRASSYEHYF. The rearrangement uses TRBV6-5 and TRBJ2-7, with D uncertain. Germline V gives CDR1 MNHEY, CDR2 SVGAGI. The CDR3 consists of 14 residues.

The rearrangement links TRBV5-6 to TRBJ1-1, with 7 bases aligning to TRBD1. The CDR3 length is 15 residues. CDR1 and CDR2 (germline): SGHDT, YYEEEE. The ends lost 4 bases at V and 2 bases at J; junction bases unmatched: 8. CDR3 DNA: TGTGCCAGCAGCCCGGCCGGGACAGTAAACACTGAAGCTTTCTTT. Translated: CASSPAGTVNTEAFF.

This clonotype was detected many times. This chain uses TRBV18 with TRBJ2-2, with D perhaps TRBD1 (5 bases). The CDR3 length is 17 residues. The germline V and J ends were trimmed by 3 bases and 5 bases, with 19 bases remaining between them. Germline V lookup: CDR1 KGHSH, CDR2 LQKENI. The CDR3 is CASSPFRDSQLTGELFF. Here the CDR3 DNA reads TGTGCCAGCTCACCCTTTCGTGACAGCCAGCTTACCGGGGAGCTGTTTTTT.

There are many counts of this clonotype. The chain recombines TRBV6-1 with TRBJ2-1, with TRBD2 matching 12 bases. This CDR3 has 16 residues. V dropped 2 bases and J dropped 6; count of bases not matched to a gene: 5. From germline, CDR1 is MNHNS and CDR2 SASEGT. For the CDR3, the DNA is TGTGCCAGCAGTGAAACGCTAGCGGGGGGGGGCAATGAGCAGTTCTTC. Translation gives CASSETLAGGGNEQFF.

This clonotype was picked up many times. The CDR3 DNA sequence: TGCAGTGCACTAGCGGGGATCTACGAGCAGTACTTC. It encodes CSALAGIYEQYF. The rearrangement links TRBV20-1 to TRBJ2-7, with 10 bases matching TRBD2. The V gene end was trimmed by 6 bases and the J gene end by 3 bases; junction bases not matched to a gene: 2. Germline values: CDR1 DFQATT, CDR2 SNEGSKA (reference sequence). The CDR3 length is 12 residues.

This chain connects TRBV12-3 or TRBV12-4 to TRBJ2-2; D gene ambiguous. CDR3 length equals 13 residues. The V end was cut by 7 bases, the J end by 3 bases, with 9 bases between. CDR3 loop: CASTLQDTGELFF. CDR3 nucleotide sequence: TGTGCCAGCACCCTTCAGGACACCGGGGAGCTGTTTTTT.

This clonotype was seen repeatedly, ten times or more. The chain has TRBV20-1 and TRBJ1-6, with no clear D. Germline CDR1 and CDR2: DFQATT and SNEGSKA (reference sequence). The V gene lost 5 bases and the J gene lost 7 bases, with 15 bases spanning the gap. CDR3 length equals 14 residues. The CDR3 DNA reads as TGCAGTGCTGTAAAGACACCCGACAATTCACCCCTCCACTTT. As protein: CSAVKTPDNSPLHF.

Many counts were recorded for this clonotype. The chain is built from TRBV12-3 or TRBV12-4 and TRBJ2-5, with D unclear. CDR3 length equals 13 residues. Trimming removed 6 bases at V and 10 bases at J, with 18 bases between. Here the CDR3 reads CASSYDSNTDQYF. The DNA of the CDR3 is TGTGCCAGCAGCTACGACTCGAACACGGACCAGTACTTC.

This clonotype was counted many times. V and J are TRBV12-3 or TRBV12-4 and TRBJ1-6, with D possibly being TRBD1 (5 bases). The CDR3 extends over 11 amino acids. V was pared by 4 bases and J by 14 bases, with 9 bases between. Here the CDR3 DNA reads TGTGCCAGCAGTTCGGGACCCACCCTCCACTTT. This translates into CASSSGPTLHF.

This clonotype was observed once. It may be a read error: a sequence one base away is much more abundant. This chain connects TRBV4-2 to TRBJ2-5; a possible D gene is TRBD1 (5 bases). CDR1 is LGHNA and CDR2 is YNFKEQ in the germline V gene. The CDR3 is 15 amino acids. CDR3 DNA: TGTGCCAGCAGCCAAGAGGGGCAAATCCAAGAGACCAAGTACTTC. Translation: CASSQEGQIQETKYF.

This clonotype was counted ten times or more. The chain joins TRBV29-1 to TRBJ1-2, with 8 bases matching TRBD1. Trimming took 3 bases from V and 11 from J; bases not matched to a gene: 11. The CDR3 spans 13 residues. Germline loops: CDR1 SQVTM, CDR2 ANQGSEA. The CDR3 is CSVDNQDRESYTF. DNA for the CDR3: TGCAGCGTTGACAACCAGGACAGGGAGTCATACACCTTC.

The chain is built from TRBV29-1 and TRBJ1-1; no definite D call. The V end was cut by 6 bases, the J end by 1 base, with 3 bases between. From germline, CDR1 is SQVTM and CDR2 ANQGSEA. This CDR3 is 10 amino acids long. CDR3 in amino acids: CSVGNTEAFF. The CDR3 DNA reads TGCAGCGTGGGGAACACTGAAGCTTTCTTT. The variable domain in full, completed from reference TRBV29-1 and TRBJ1-1, reads SAVISQKPSRDICQRGTSLTIQCQVDSQVTMMFWYRQQPGQSLTLIATANQGSEATYESGFVIDKFPISRPNLTFSTLTVSNMSPEDSSIYLCSVGNTEAFFGQGTRLTVV.

This clonotype was seen repeatedly, ten times or more. The chain is built from TRBV7-2 and TRBJ2-5, with 11 nucleotides matching TRBD2. In germline, CDR1 is SGHTA, CDR2 FQGNSA. The CDR3 sequence is 16 residues long. V shed 5 bases, J shed 7 bases, and the junction held 12 bases outside the gene matches. For the CDR3, the DNA is TGTGCCAGCAGCCCGCCGGGACTAGCGGCTTTGGGGACCCAGTACTTC. Translation: CASSPPGLAALGTQYF.

This clonotype was seen at least ten times. The J gene is TRBJ1-1, the V gene TRBV25-1, with D hard to call. Trimming removed 4 bases at V and 2 bases at J, with 20 bases between. Germline CDR1 and CDR2: MGHDK and SYGVNS. The CDR3 is made up of 17 amino acids. The CDR3 reads CASSVTDSPWGNTEAFF. The CDR3 coding sequence is TGTGCCAGCAGTGTCACGGATTCCCCATGGGGAAACACTGAAGCTTTCTTT.

This clonotype was seen at least ten times. The chain employs TRBV20-1 and TRBJ1-5; 8 bases match TRBD1. Germline values: CDR1 DFQATT, CDR2 SNEGSKA (reference sequence). V was pared by 1 base and J by 2 bases, with 7 bases of the junction left unmatched. The CDR3 covers 16 residues. The CDR3 protein is CSARGGGQGGNQPQHF. The CDR3 DNA sequence: TGCAGTGCTAGAGGAGGAGGACAGGGCGGCAATCAGCCCCAGCATTTT.

This clonotype came up many times. V and J are TRBV29-1 and TRBJ1-1; D remains ambiguous. Germline assignment: CDR1 SQVTM and CDR2 ANQGSEA. CDR3 length: 10 amino acids. The ends were cut back, 7 bases at V and 1 base at J, with 4 bases in the middle. This chain's CDR3 is CSAQNTEAFF. The CDR3 DNA reads TGCAGCGCTCAGAACACTGAAGCTTTCTTT.

This clonotype has ten or more counts. V gene TRBV27 combines with J gene TRBJ2-3; TRBD2 agrees at 16 bases. Germline-derived CDR1 and CDR2 are MNHEY and SMNVEV (reference sequence). The CDR3 consists of 17 residues. V trimming: 2 bases; J trimming: 5 bases; junction bases outside the gene matches: 4. The CDR3 is CASSLQGLAGGLDTQYF. CDR3 bases: TGTGCCAGCAGTTTACAGGGACTAGCGGGAGGGTTAGATACGCAGTATTTT.